This T cell receptor (beta chain) was observed in a study of graft-versus-host responses after intestinal transplantation. This table comes from immunoSEQ multiplex PCR, and its TCRdb copy is limited to in-frame clones, with some not included. The sample lists nearly 25,000 clones, roughly 43% occurring once. V was clipped by 4 bases and J by 8 bases; unmatched bases: 9. The CDR3 consists of 14 residues. Germline CDR1 reads SGHRS; CDR2 reads YFSETQ. The chain couples TRBV5-1 to TRBJ2-7, with 10 bases that match TRBD2. The sequence was obtained from a human patient who received an intestinal transplant. The sample in question was alloreactive CD4+ T cells from a mixed lymphocyte reaction culture, obtained before intestinal transplant. Subset reported: CFSE-low proliferating T cells sorted from roughly 6-day pre-transplant mixed lymphocyte reaction (GvH or HvG direction). Here the CDR3 DNA reads TGCGCCAGCAGCCCAAGTCTAGCGGGAGTTAAGCAGTACTTC. This translates into CASSPSLAGVKQYF.